This TCR beta chain was sequenced during a study of a mutant IDH1 vaccine in newly diagnosed glioma. At the level of the study: Initiation of the vaccine course occurred 4-6 weeks after radiotherapy alone, or alongside temozolomide cycles.

Notes on this clone: Its matching antigen is unknown.

Clones were sequenced by immunoSEQ multiplex PCR, and TCRdb holds only the in-frame ones, with some missing. The sample holds about 33,000 clones, roughly 80% seen once. CDR3 length equals 15 residues. Trimming cost V 4 bases and J 6 bases, with 18 bases left between them. Germline V gene sequence: CDR1 MNHNS, CDR2 SASEGT. Regarding time point: week 35, safety follow-up. Mutant IDH1 20-mer peptide, at 300 ug, made up each vaccine dose, with topical imiquimod. Scheduled for weeks 1, 3, 5, 7, 11, 15, 19 and 23, eight vaccinations were given to patients. Sequences were derived from PBMCs, sampled from a glioma patient whose treatment included an IDH1 peptide vaccine. The sequence came from a woman aged 18-29 years with glioma. V gene TRBV6-1 combines with J gene TRBJ1-2; weak D call: TRBD1 (6 bases). CDR3: CASSGRGGQSDGYTF. DNA of the CDR3: TGTGCCAGCAGTGGGCGAGGGGGTCAAAGCGATGGCTACACCTTC.